This T cell receptor beta chain was sequenced in a study of cytomegalovirus exposure and HLA in healthy donors. General study results and limits: 150 or so TCR beta chains were listed as cytomegalovirus-associated. Presence/absence analyses took donor sequencing depth as roughly uniform.

The PCR was carried out with 60 Vbeta primers and 13 Jbeta primers. Sequencing used immunoSEQ multiplex PCR; TCRdb keeps in-frame clones, though not all of them. Of about 95,000 clones in the sample, 75% to 85% were seen once. About this clone itself: Its matching antigen is unknown.

The V end lost 6 bases, the J end lost 7 bases, and 9 bases lay between the germline ends. This CDR3 contains 11 residues. Germline CDR1 reads DFQATT; CDR2 reads SNEGSKA (reference sequence). The chain links TRBV20-1 to TRBJ2-2; D is perhaps TRBD2 (6 bases). Sequences were obtained from PBMCs. The TCR sequence derives from a man aged 18 to 35 in good health and CMV-seropositive. The CDR3 is CSAGGVGELFF. DNA of the CDR3: TGCAGTGCGGGGGGTGTCGGGGAGCTGTTTTTT.